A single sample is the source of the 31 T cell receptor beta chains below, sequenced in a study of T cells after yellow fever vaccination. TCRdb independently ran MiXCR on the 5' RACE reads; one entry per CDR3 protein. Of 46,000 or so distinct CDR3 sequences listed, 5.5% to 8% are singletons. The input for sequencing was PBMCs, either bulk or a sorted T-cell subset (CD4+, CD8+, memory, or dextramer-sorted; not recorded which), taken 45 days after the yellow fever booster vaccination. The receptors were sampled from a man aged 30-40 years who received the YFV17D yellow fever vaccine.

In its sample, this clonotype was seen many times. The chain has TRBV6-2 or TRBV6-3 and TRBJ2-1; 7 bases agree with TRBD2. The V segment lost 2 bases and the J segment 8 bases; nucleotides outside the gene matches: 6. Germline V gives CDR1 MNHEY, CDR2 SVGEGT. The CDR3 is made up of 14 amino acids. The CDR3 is CASSYRTRTDEQFF. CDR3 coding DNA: TGTGCCAGCAGTTACAGGACTAGGACGGATGAGCAGTTCTTC.

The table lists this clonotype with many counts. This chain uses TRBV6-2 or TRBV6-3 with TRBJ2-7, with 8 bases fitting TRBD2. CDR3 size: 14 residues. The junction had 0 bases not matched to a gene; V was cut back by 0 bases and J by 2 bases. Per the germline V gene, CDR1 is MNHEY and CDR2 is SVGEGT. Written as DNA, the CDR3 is TGTGCCAGCAGTTACTCGACTAGCGCCTACGAGCAGTACTTC. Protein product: CASSYSTSAYEQYF.

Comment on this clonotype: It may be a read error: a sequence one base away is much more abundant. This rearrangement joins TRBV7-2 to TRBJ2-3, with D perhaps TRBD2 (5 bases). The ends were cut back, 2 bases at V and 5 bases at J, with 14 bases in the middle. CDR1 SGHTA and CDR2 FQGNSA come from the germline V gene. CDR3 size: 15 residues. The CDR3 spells CASSLLVGVGDTQYF. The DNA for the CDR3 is TGTGCCAGCAGCTTACTGGTGGGAGTCGGAGATACGCAGTATTTT. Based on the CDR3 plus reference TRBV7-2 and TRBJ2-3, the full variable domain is GAGVSQSPSNKVTEKGKDVELRCDPISGHTALYWYRQSLGQGLEFLIYFQGNSAPDKSGLPSDRFSAERTGGSVSTLTIQRTQQEDSAVYLCASSLLVGVGDTQYFGPGTRLTVL.

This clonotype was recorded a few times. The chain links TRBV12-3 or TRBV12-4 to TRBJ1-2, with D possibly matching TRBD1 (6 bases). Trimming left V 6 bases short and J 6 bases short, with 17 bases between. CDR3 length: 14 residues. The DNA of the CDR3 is TGTGCCAGCAGGCAGACCGGGACACGAAATGGCTACACCTTC. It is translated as CASRQTGTRNGYTF.

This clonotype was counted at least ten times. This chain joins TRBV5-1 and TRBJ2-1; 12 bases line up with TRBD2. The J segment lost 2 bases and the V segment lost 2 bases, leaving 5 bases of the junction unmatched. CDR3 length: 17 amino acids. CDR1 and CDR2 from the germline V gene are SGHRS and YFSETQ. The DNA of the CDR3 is TGCGCCAGCAGCTTAACACTAGCGGGAGGAACCTACAATGAGCAGTTCTTC. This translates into CASSLTLAGGTYNEQFF.

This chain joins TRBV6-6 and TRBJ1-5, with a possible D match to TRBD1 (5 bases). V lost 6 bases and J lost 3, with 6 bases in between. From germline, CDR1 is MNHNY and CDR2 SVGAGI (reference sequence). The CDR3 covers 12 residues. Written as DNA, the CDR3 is TGTGCCAGCAGACAGGACAATCAGCCCCAGCATTTT. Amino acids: CASRQDNQPQHF.

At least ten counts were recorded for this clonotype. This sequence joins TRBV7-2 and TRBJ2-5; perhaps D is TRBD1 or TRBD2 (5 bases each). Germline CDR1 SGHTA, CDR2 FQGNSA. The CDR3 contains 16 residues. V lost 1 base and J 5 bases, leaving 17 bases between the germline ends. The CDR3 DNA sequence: TGTGCCAGCAGCTTAGTCCGGGGCCATGGGGCGGAGACCCAGTACTTC. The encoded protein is CASSLVRGHGAETQYF.

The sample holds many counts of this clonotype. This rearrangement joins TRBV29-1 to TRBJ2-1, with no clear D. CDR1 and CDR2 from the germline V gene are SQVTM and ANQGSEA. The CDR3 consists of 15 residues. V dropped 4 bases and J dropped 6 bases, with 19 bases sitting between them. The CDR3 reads CSVGYLRDGPNEQFF. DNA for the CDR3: TGCAGCGTTGGGTATTTAAGGGATGGTCCCAATGAGCAGTTCTTC.

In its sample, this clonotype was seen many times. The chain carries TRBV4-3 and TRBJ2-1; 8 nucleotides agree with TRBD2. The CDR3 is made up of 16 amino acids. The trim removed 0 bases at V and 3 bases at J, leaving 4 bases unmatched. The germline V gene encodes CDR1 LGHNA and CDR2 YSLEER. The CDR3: CASSQDALADYNEQFF. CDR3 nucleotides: TGCGCCAGCAGCCAAGATGCACTAGCGGACTACAATGAGCAGTTCTTC.

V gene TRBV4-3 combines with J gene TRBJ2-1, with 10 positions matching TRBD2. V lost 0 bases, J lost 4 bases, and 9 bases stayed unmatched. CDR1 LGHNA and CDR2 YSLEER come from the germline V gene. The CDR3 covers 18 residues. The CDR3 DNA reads TGCGCCAGCAGCCAAGAGAAGCGGGAGGGCCCGGGGTACAATGAGCAGTTCTTC. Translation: CASSQEKREGPGYNEQFF.

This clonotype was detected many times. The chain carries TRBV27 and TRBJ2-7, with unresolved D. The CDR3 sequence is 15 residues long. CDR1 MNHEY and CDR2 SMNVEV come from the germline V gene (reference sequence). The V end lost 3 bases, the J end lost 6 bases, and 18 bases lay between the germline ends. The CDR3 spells CASSFAADREFEQYF. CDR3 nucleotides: TGTGCCAGCAGTTTTGCGGCGGACCGCGAGTTCGAGCAGTACTTC.

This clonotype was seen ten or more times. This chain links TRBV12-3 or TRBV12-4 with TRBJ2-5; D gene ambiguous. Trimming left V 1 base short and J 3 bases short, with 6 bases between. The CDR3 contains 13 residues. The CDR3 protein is CASSLGVKETQYF. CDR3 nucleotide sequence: TGTGCCAGCAGTTTAGGGGTTAAAGAGACCCAGTACTTC.

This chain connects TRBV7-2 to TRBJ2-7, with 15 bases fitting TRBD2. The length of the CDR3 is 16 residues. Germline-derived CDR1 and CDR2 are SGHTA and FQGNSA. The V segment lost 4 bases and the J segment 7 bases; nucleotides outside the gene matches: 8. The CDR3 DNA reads TGTGCCAGCAGCTCGAGGACTAGCGGGAGGGTTGGGGAGCAGTACTTC. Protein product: CASSSRTSGRVGEQYF.

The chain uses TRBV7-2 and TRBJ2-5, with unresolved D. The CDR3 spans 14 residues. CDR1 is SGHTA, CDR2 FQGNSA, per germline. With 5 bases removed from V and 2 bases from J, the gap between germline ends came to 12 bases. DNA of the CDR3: TGTGCCAGCAGCCGTCGCGAGGTGCAAGAGACCCAGTACTTC. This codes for CASSRREVQETQYF.

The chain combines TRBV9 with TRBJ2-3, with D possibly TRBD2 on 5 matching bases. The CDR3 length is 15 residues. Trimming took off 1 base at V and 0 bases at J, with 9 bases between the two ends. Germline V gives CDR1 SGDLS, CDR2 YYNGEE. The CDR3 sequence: CASSVYSGSTDTQYF. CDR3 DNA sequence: TGTGCCAGCAGCGTATATTCGGGGAGCACAGATACGCAGTATTTT.

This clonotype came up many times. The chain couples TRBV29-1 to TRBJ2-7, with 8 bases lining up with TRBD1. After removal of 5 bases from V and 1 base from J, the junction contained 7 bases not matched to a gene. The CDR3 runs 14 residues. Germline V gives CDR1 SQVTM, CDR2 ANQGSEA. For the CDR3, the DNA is TGCAGCGTTCGTGAGACAGGGGTATCCTACGAGCAGTACTTC. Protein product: CSVRETGVSYEQYF.

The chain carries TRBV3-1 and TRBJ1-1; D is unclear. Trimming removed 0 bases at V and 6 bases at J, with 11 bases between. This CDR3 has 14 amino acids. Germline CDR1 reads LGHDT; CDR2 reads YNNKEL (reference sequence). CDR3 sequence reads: CASSQDYDLPEAFF. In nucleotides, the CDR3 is TGTGCCAGCAGCCAAGATTACGATCTCCCTGAAGCTTTCTTT.

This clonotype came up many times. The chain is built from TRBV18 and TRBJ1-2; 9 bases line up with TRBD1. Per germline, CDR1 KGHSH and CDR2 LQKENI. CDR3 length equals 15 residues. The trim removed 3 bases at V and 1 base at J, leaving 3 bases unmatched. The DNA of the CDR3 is TGTGCCAGCTCACCGCGGACAGGGGATAACTATGGCTACACCTTC. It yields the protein CASSPRTGDNYGYTF.

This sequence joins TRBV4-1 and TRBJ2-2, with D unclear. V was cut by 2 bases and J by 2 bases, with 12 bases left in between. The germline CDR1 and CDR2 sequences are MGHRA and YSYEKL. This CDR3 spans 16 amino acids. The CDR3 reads CASSQSRALNTGELFF. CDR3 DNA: TGCGCCAGCAGCCAATCCCGGGCCCTAAACACCGGGGAGCTGTTTTTT.

CDR3 in amino acids: CASSQAPRHLLTDTQYF. DNA of the CDR3: TGTGCCAGCAGCCAGGCGCCTCGGCACCTGCTCACAGATACGCAGTATTTT. The chain uses TRBV7-6 and TRBJ2-3; D remains unclear. With 5 bases removed from V and 2 bases from J, the gap between germline ends came to 20 bases. This CDR3 has 17 amino acids. CDR1 is SGHVS and CDR2 is FNYEAQ in the germline V gene.

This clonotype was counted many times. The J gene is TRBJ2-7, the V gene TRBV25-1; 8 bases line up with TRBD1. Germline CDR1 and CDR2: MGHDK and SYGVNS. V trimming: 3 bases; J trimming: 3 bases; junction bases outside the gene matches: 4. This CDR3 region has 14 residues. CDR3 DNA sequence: TGTGCCAGCAGTGAGACAGGGGAGGACTACGAGCAGTACTTC. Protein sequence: CASSETGEDYEQYF.

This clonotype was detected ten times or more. CDR3 loop: CASSQVKTGGRHYEQYF. Written as DNA, the CDR3 is TGTGCCAGCAGCCAAGTTAAAACGGGGGGCAGGCACTACGAGCAGTACTTC. V is TRBV3-1 and J is TRBJ2-7, with D possibly matching TRBD2 (7 bases). There are 17 residues in the CDR3. Germline V CDR1 and CDR2: LGHDT, YNNKEL (reference sequence). The V and J ends lost 1 base and 3 bases respectively, with 19 bases between them.

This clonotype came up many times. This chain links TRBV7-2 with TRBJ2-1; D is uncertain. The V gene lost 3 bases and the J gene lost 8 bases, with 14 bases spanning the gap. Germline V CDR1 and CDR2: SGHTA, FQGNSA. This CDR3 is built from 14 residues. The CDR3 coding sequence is TGTGCCAGCAGCTTCGGCTCACCCCGATATGAGCAGTTCTTC. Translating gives CASSFGSPRYEQFF. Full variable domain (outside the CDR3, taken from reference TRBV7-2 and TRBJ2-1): GAGVSQSPSNKVTEKGKDVELRCDPISGHTALYWYRQSLGQGLEFLIYFQGNSAPDKSGLPSDRFSAERTGGSVSTLTIQRTQQEDSAVYLCASSFGSPRYEQFFGPGTRLTVL.

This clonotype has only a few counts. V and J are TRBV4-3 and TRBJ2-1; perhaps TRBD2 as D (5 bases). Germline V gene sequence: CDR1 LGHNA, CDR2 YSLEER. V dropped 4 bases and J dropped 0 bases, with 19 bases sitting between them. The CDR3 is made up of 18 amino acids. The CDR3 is CASSLRGSARSSYNEQFF. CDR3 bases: TGCGCCAGCAGCCTCCGGGGTAGCGCGAGAAGCTCCTACAATGAGCAGTTCTTC.

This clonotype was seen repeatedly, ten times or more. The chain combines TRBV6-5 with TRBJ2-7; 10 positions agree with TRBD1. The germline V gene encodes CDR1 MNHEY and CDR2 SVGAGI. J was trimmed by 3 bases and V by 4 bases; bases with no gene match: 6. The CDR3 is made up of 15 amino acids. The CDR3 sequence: CASSFRDRGVYEQYF. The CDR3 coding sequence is TGTGCCAGCAGTTTCCGGGACAGGGGAGTCTACGAGCAGTACTTC.

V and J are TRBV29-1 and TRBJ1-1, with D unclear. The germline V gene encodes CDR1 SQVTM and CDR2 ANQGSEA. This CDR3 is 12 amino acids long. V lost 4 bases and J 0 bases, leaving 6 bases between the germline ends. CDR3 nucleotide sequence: TGCAGCGTTGCCGAGATGAACACTGAAGCTTTCTTT. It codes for CSVAEMNTEAFF.

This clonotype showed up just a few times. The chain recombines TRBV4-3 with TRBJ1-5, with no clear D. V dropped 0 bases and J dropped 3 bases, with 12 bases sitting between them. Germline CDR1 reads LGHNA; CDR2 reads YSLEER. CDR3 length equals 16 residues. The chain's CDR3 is CASSQDIMGFNQPQHF. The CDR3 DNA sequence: TGCGCCAGCAGCCAAGATATAATGGGGTTCAATCAGCCCCAGCATTTT.

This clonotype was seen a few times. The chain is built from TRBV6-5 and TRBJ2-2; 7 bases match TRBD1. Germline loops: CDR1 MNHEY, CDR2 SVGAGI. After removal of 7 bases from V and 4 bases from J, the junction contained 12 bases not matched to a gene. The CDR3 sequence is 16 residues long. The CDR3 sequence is CASMRSGGVGTGELFF. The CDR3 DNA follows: TGTGCCAGCATGCGATCAGGGGGTGTGGGCACCGGGGAGCTGTTTTTT.

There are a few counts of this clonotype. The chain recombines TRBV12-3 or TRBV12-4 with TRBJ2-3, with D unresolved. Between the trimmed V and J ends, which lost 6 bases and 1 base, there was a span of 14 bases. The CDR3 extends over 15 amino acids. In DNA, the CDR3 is TGTGCCAGCAGAGCAACCCGGACCCGCACAGATACGCAGTATTTT. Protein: CASRATRTRTDTQYF.

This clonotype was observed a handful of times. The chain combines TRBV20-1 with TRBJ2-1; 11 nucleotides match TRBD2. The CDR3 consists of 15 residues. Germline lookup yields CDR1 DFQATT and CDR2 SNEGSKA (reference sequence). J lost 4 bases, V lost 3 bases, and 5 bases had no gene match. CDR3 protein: CSASPLAGGYNEQFF. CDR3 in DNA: TGCAGTGCTAGTCCTCTAGCGGGAGGATACAATGAGCAGTTCTTC.

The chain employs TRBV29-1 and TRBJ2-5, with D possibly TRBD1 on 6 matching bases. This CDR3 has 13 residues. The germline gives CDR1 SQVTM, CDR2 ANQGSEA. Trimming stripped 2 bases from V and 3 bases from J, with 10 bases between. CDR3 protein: CSVEPDRKETQYF. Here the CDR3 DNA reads TGCAGCGTTGAACCGGACAGAAAAGAGACCCAGTACTTC.